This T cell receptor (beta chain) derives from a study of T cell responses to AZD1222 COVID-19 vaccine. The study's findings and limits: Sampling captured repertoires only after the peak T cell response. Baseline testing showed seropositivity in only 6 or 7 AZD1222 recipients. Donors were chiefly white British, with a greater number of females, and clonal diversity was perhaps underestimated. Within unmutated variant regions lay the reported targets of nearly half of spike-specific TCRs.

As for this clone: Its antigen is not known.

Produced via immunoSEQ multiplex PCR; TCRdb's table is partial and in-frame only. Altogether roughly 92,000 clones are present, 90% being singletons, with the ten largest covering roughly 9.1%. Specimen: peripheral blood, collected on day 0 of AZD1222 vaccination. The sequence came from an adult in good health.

CDR3 loop: CASSLRDSSYEQYF. CDR3 DNA: TGTGCCAGCAGCTTAAGGGATAGCTCCTACGAGCAGTACTTC. The J gene is TRBJ2-7, the V gene TRBV11-3; D is uncertain. The CDR3 consists of 14 residues. Germline CDR1 and CDR2: SGHNT and YENEEA. The V and J ends lost 2 bases and 0 bases respectively, with 8 bases between them.